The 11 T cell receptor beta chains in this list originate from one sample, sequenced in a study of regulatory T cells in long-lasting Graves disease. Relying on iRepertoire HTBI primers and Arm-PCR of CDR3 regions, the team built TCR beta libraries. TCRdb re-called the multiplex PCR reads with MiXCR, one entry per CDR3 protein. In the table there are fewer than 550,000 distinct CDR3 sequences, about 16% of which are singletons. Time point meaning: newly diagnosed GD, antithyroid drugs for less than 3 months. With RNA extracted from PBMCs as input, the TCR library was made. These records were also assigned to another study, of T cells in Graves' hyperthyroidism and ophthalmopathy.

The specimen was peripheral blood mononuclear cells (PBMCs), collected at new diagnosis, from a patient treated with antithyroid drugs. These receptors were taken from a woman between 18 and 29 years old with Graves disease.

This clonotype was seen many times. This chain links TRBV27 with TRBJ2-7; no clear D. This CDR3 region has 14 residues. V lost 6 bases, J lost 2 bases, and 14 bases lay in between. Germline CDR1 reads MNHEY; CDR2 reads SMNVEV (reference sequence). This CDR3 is CASSPLGPTYEQYF. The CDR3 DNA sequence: TGTGCCAGCAGCCCTCTGGGTCCTACCTACGAGCAGTACTTC.

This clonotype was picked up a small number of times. In DNA form, the CDR3 reads TGCGCCAGCAGCCTGAATGGACAGGGTAATGAAAAACTGTTTTTT. It codes for CASSLNGQGNEKLFF. J is TRBJ1-4 and V is TRBV5-1; TRBD1 matches 8 bases. The V gene's germline CDR1 is SGHRS and CDR2 YFSETQ. CDR3 length: 15 residues. The V segment lost 4 bases and the J segment 4 bases; nucleotides outside the gene matches: 6.

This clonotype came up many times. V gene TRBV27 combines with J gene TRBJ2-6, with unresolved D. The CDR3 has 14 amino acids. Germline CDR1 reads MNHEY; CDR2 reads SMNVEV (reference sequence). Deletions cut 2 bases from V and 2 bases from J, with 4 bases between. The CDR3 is CASSLGTGANVLTF. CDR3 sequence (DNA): TGTGCCAGCAGTTTAGGGACTGGGGCCAACGTCCTGACTTTC.

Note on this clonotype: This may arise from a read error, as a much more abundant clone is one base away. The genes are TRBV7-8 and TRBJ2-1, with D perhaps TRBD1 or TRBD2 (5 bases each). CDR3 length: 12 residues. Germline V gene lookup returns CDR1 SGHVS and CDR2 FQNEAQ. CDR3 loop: CASSAPRGEQSF. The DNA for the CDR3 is TGTGCCAGCAGCGCCCCGAGGGGTGAGCAGTCCTTC.

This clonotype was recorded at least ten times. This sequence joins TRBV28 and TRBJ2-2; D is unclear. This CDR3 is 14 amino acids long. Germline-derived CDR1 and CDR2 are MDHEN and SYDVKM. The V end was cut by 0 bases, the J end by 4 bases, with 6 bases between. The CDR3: CASSLWEGTGELFF. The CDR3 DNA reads TGTGCCAGCAGTTTATGGGAAGGCACCGGGGAGCTGTTTTTT.

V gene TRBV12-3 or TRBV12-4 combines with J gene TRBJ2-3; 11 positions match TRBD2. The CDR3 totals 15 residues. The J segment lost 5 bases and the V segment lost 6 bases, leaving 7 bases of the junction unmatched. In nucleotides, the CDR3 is TGTGCCAGCAGGACTAGCGGGACCGTTATAGATACGCAGTATTTT. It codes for CASRTSGTVIDTQYF.

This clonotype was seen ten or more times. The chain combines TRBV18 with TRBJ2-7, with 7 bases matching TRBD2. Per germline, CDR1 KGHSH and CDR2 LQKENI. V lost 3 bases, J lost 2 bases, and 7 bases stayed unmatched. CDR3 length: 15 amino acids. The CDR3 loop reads CASSPQAGFAYEQYF. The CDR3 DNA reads TGTGCCAGCTCACCCCAAGCGGGATTCGCCTACGAGCAGTACTTC. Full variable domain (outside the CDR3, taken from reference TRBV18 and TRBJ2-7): NAGVMQNPRHLVRRRGQEARLRCSPMKGHSHVYWYRQLPEEGLKFMVYLQKENIIDESGMPKERFSAEFPKEGPSILRIQQVVRGDSAAYFCASSPQAGFAYEQYFGPGTRLTVT.

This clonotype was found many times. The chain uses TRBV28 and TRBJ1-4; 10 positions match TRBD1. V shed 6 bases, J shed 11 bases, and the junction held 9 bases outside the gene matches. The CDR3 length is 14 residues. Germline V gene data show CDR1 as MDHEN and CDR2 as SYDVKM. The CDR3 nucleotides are TGTGCCAGCAGACCCGGGACAGGGGAAGGGAAACTGTTTTTT. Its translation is CASRPGTGEGKLFF.

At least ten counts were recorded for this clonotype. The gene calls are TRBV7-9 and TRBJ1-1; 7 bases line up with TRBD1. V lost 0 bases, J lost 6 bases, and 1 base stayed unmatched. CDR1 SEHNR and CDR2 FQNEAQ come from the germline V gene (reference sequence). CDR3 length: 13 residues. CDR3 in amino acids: CASSLAGGAEAFF. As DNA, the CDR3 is TGTGCCAGCAGCTTAGCAGGGGGCGCTGAAGCTTTCTTT.

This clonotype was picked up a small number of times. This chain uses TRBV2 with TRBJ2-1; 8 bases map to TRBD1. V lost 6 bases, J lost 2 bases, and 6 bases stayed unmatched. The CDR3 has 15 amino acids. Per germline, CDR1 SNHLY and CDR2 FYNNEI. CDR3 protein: CASSAGGPPYNEQFF. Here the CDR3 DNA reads TGTGCCAGCAGCGCAGGGGGCCCGCCCTACAATGAGCAGTTCTTC.

In nucleotides, the CDR3 is TGTGCCAGCAGTTTTTTCCCCGGACAAGCCTACGAGCAGTACTTC. Its translation is CASSFFPGQAYEQYF. V is TRBV28 and J is TRBJ2-7; possibly TRBD1 for D (5 bases). The CDR3 loop spans 15 amino acids. Germline lookup yields CDR1 MDHEN and CDR2 SYDVKM. The germline V and J ends were trimmed by 3 bases and 2 bases, with 14 bases remaining between them.